This T cell receptor beta chain was found in a study of T cells after yellow fever vaccination. Whole-study context: Preparation of the low-cell-number fractions used SMART-Seq v4 Ultra Low Input. Study-wide findings and caveats: The presence of abundant clonotypes contaminating from the bulk population was possible in FACS-sorted repertoires. The booster response re-showed most primary clones: approximately 97% CD4, 88% CD8. Researchers noted that a small share of clonotypes showed up in both CD4 and CD8 compartments.

Germline V CDR1 and CDR2: DFQATT, SNEGSKA (reference sequence). The V gene lost 8 bases and the J gene lost 8 bases, with 13 bases spanning the gap. This CDR3 is built from 12 residues. This clonotype was counted ten times or more. TCRdb independently ran MiXCR on the 5' RACE reads; one entry per CDR3 protein. Among about 25,000 distinct CDR3 sequences, around 3.3% were seen once, and the ten largest hold around 0.95%. The TCR originated in a young man who received the YFV17D yellow fever vaccine. V is TRBV20-1 and J is TRBJ1-6; no firm D call. The sequences come from PBMCs, either bulk or a sorted T-cell subset (CD4+, CD8+, memory, or dextramer-sorted; not recorded which), collected about 41 days after the first yellow fever vaccination. This CDR3 is CSIGQRDSPLHF. As DNA, the CDR3 is TGCAGTATCGGGCAAAGGGATTCACCCCTCCACTTT.